The 25 T cell receptor beta chains given below trace back to one sample, sequenced in a study of long-term antiretroviral therapy in people with HIV. Runs used v3.0 of the immunoSEQ assay and were done at survey level. The method was immunoSEQ multiplex PCR; TCRdb's version includes in-frame clones alone and lacks a portion of them. The sample has 30,000 to 35,000 clones, 65% to 75% seen once. This sample comprised unsorted PBMCs, obtained 3 years after starting antiretroviral therapy. Receptors were obtained from a man aged 45-65 years with HIV.

V usage is TRBV28 and J usage is TRBJ2-3, with TRBD2 identical over 11 bases. The length of the CDR3 is 16 residues. The germline V gene encodes CDR1 MDHEN and CDR2 SYDVKM. Germline trimming cut 4 bases from V and 3 bases from J; bases unmatched to any gene: 6. The CDR3 region is CASSSLLAGGTDTQYF. CDR3 nucleotide sequence: TGTGCCAGCAGTTCCTTGCTAGCGGGAGGTACAGATACGCAGTATTTT.

The rearrangement links TRBV6-1 to TRBJ2-1, with 9 bases aligning to TRBD2. The CDR3 is 15 amino acids. Germline CDR1 and CDR2: MNHNS and SASEGT. V dropped 3 bases and J dropped 4; count of bases not matched to a gene: 4. CDR3 coding DNA: TGTGCCAGCAGTGATCCCAGCGGGGGGTACAATGAGCAGTTCTTC. Protein product: CASSDPSGGYNEQFF.

The V call is TRBV25-1, the J call TRBJ2-7; D is possibly TRBD1 or TRBD2 (5 bases each). The germline V and J ends were trimmed by 0 bases and 6 bases, with 12 bases remaining between them. Germline-derived CDR1 and CDR2 are MGHDK and SYGVNS. CDR3 length: 14 residues. The CDR3 protein is CASSEYTGTGEQYF. In nucleotides, the CDR3 is TGTGCCAGCAGTGAATATACGGGGACGGGCGAGCAGTACTTC.

CDR3 nucleotide sequence: TGCGCCAGCAGCTTACGAGGGGTAGAGACCCAGTACTTC. Translation: CASSLRGVETQYF. The chain links TRBV5-1 to TRBJ2-5, with D perhaps matching TRBD1 or TRBD2 (5 bases each). Trimming stripped 2 bases from V and 4 bases from J, with 9 bases between. The CDR3 spans 13 residues. Germline CDR1 reads SGHRS; CDR2 reads YFSETQ.

This clone is a singleton in its sample. The rearrangement uses TRBV21-1 and TRBJ2-7; no check of the table's D call, TRBD1, against the DNA was made. TRBV21-1 is assigned pseudogene status. This CDR3 has 14 amino acids. The CDR3 nucleotides are TGTGCCAGCGGCTTGACAGGGATCCCCTACGAGCAGTACTTC. This codes for CASGLTGIPYEQYF.

This sequence joins TRBV5-8 and TRBJ2-3; D not certain. The CDR3 is 13 residues long. V dropped 2 bases and J dropped 4 bases, with 8 bases sitting between them. The germline V gene has CDR1 SGHTS and CDR2 YDEGEE. The CDR3 protein is CASSFGVSDTQYF. CDR3 coding DNA: TGTGCCAGCAGCTTCGGCGTTTCAGATACGCAGTATTTT.

The chain couples TRBV19 to TRBJ2-1; D is uncertain. Germline V gene data show CDR1 as LNHDA and CDR2 as SQIVND (reference sequence). The germline V and J ends were trimmed by 3 bases and 8 bases, with 17 bases remaining between them. The CDR3 is 15 residues long. CDR3 DNA: TGTGCCAGTAGTATTATGCTTCAAACCGTCGATGAGCAGTTCTTC. It encodes CASSIMLQTVDEQFF.

CDR3 nucleotide sequence: TGCGCCAGCAGCCATACAGCGGGAGGGACCAGGGAGCAGTACTTC. Amino acid sequence: CASSHTAGGTREQYF. The V gene is TRBV4-3, the J gene TRBJ2-7; TRBD2 matches at 10 bases. V gave up 3 bases and J gave up 7 bases; unmatched junction bases: 9. Germline CDR1 and CDR2: LGHNA and YSLEER. The CDR3 loop spans 15 amino acids.

The chain combines TRBV30 with TRBJ2-1; 9 bases are shared with TRBD2. V gave up 3 bases and J gave up 4 bases; unmatched junction bases: 7. Germline V gene sequence: CDR1 GTSNPN, CDR2 SVGIG (reference sequence). The length of the CDR3 is 15 residues. The CDR3 DNA reads TGTGCCTGGAGGGGGGTAGCGGGAGTGTACAATGAGCAGTTCTTC. It specifies CAWRGVAGVYNEQFF.

The chain links TRBV15 to TRBJ1-3; a possible D gene is TRBD1 (5 bases). The CDR3 has 15 amino acids. Deletions cut 7 bases from V and 2 bases from J, with 15 bases between. CDR1 LNHNV and CDR2 YYDKDF come from the germline V gene (reference sequence). This CDR3 reads CATTYDSGAGNTIYF. In nucleotides, the CDR3 is TGTGCCACCACCTACGACAGTGGGGCTGGAAACACCATATATTTT.

This clone has only a few counts. J is TRBJ2-2 and V is TRBV19; D possibly corresponds to TRBD1 (6 bases). CDR3 length: 15 amino acids. The germline V gene encodes CDR1 LNHDA and CDR2 SQIVND (reference sequence). V gave up 6 bases and J gave up 3 bases, with 14 bases separating them. The CDR3 DNA sequence: TGTGCCAGTAGGCAAGGACAGTTTGACACCGGGGAGCTGTTTTTT. Protein: CASRQGQFDTGELFF.

This clone was observed a few times. V and J are TRBV5-4 and TRBJ2-3; D gene uncertain. V shed 0 bases and J shed 5 bases, with 7 bases lying between them. Germline V gene data show CDR1 as SGHNT and CDR2 as YYREEE (reference sequence). This CDR3 region has 13 residues. CDR3 residues: CASSLGVLDTQYF. CDR3 sequence (DNA): TGTGCCAGCAGCTTGGGAGTACTAGATACGCAGTATTTT.

The chain is built from TRBV28 and TRBJ1-5; D not resolved. The CDR3 covers 15 residues. CDR1 is MDHEN and CDR2 is SYDVKM in the germline V gene. The V and J ends lost 3 bases and 2 bases respectively, with 11 bases between them. CDR3 in DNA: TGTGCCAGCAGTTTGAGGAGGCGGGGCAATCAGCCCCAGCATTTT. Translating it yields CASSLRRRGNQPQHF.

The J gene is TRBJ1-4, the V gene TRBV28; D may be TRBD1 (5 bases). Germline V gives CDR1 MDHEN, CDR2 SYDVKM. Trimming removed 3 bases at V and 5 bases at J, with 10 bases between. This CDR3 region has 14 residues. The CDR3 sequence: CASSFRRGNEKLFF. The CDR3 region has the DNA TGTGCCAGCAGTTTTAGGAGGGGAAATGAAAAACTGTTTTTT.

The J gene is TRBJ2-5, the V gene TRBV19; D gene uncertain. The CDR3 extends over 13 amino acids. Germline CDR1 and CDR2: LNHDA and SQIVND (reference sequence). The V gene lost 4 bases and the J gene lost 6 bases, with 12 bases spanning the gap. The CDR3 DNA reads as TGTGCCAGTAGTAACCCAGAGACCCAGACCCAGTACTTC. This encodes CASSNPETQTQYF.

The CDR3 is CASSSTGETEAFF. The CDR3 DNA is TGTGCCAGCAGCTCAACAGGGGAAACTGAAGCTTTCTTT. The chain uses TRBV11-2 and TRBJ1-1; 7 bases align to TRBD1. From germline, CDR1 is SGHAT and CDR2 FQNNGV. The CDR3 runs 13 residues. V was clipped by 4 bases and J by 5 bases; unmatched bases: 4.

The chain is built from TRBV5-4 and TRBJ2-7, with D perhaps matching TRBD2 (7 bases). Germline CDR1 reads SGHNT; CDR2 reads YYREEE (reference sequence). Trimming took off 1 base at V and 3 bases at J, with 14 bases between the two ends. CDR3 length equals 15 residues. The CDR3 loop is CASSLSGGGDYEQYF. For the CDR3, the DNA is TGTGCCAGCAGCTTGTCAGGAGGGGGGGACTACGAGCAGTACTTC.

The rearrangement links TRBV21-1 to TRBJ1-1. TRBV21-1 is recorded as a pseudogene. The CDR3 covers 14 residues. CDR3 residues: CASSRRVMNTEAFF. The CDR3 DNA follows: TGTGCCAGCAGCAGGCGGGTTATGAACACTGAAGCTTTCTTT.

This rearrangement joins TRBV27 to TRBJ2-1; 10 bases line up with TRBD2. With V trimmed by 4 bases and J by 1 base, 7 bases remained unmatched. The CDR3 has 17 residues. Germline V gives CDR1 MNHEY, CDR2 SMNVEV (reference sequence). CDR3 loop: CASSSREREGSYNEQFF. The DNA of the CDR3 is TGTGCCAGCAGTTCAAGGGAGCGGGAGGGTTCCTACAATGAGCAGTTCTTC.

This chain uses TRBV7-2 with TRBJ1-1; D is undetermined. Trimming stripped 4 bases from V and 4 bases from J, with 19 bases between. Per the germline V gene, CDR1 is SGHTA and CDR2 is FQGNSA. The CDR3 contains 16 residues. The CDR3 DNA reads TGTGCCAGCAGCTCAGCGGTTCGCAGCGGAGGCACTGAAGCTTTCTTT. Protein: CASSSAVRSGGTEAFF.

In DNA form, the CDR3 reads TGTGCCAGCAGTGGGGCGGGAGGGAGGACCGGGGAGCTGTTTTTT. Translated, it gives CASSGAGGRTGELFF. This rearrangement joins TRBV2 to TRBJ2-2; 9 bases are a match to TRBD2. The CDR3 length is 15 residues. V trimming: 4 bases; J trimming: 5 bases; junction bases outside the gene matches: 5. The germline V gene has CDR1 SNHLY and CDR2 FYNNEI. Full variable domain (remainder filled in from reference TRBV2 and TRBJ2-2): EPEVTQTPSHQVTQMGQEVILRCVPISNHLYFYWYRQILGQKVEFLVSFYNNEISEKSEIFDDQFSVERPDGSNFTLKIRSTKLEDSAMYFCASSGAGGRTGELFFGEGSRLTVL.

The gene calls are TRBV28 and TRBJ2-7; tentatively, D is TRBD2 (6 bases). Germline V gives CDR1 MDHEN, CDR2 SYDVKM. Trimming removed 6 bases at V and 2 bases at J, with 11 bases between. This CDR3 is 13 amino acids long. The CDR3 sequence is CASRTGLTYEQYF. Here the CDR3 DNA reads TGTGCCAGCAGGACGGGACTTACCTACGAGCAGTACTTC. Complete variable domain (other parts from reference TRBV28 and TRBJ2-7): DVKVTQSSRYLVKRTGEKVFLECVQDMDHENMFWYRQDPGLGLRLIYFSYDVKMKEKGDIPEGYSVSREKKERFSLILESASTNQTSMYLCASRTGLTYEQYFGPGTRLTVT.

J is TRBJ2-5 and V is TRBV5-6; TRBD2 matches 9 bases. CDR3 length: 15 amino acids. CDR1 is SGHDT and CDR2 is YYEEEE in the germline V gene. The junction had 6 bases not matched to a gene; V was cut back by 1 base and J by 5 bases. CDR3 nucleotides: TGTGCCAGCAGCTTGCTCGCGGGAGGGCGGGAGACCCAGTACTTC. It encodes CASSLLAGGRETQYF.

The chain combines TRBV28 with TRBJ2-7; no clear D. V was cut by 9 bases and J by 2 bases, with 14 bases left in between. The CDR3 length is 13 residues. CDR1 is MDHEN, CDR2 SYDVKM, per germline. This chain's CDR3 is CASNQPSTYEQYF. The CDR3 DNA follows: TGTGCCAGTAATCAACCAAGCACCTACGAGCAGTACTTC.

The gene calls are TRBV21-1 and TRBJ1-3; the D call TRBD1 from the table was never checked on the DNA. TRBV21-1 is a recognized pseudogene. This CDR3 has 15 amino acids. The CDR3 is CASSADQDSGNTIYF. The CDR3 DNA reads TGTGCCAGCAGCGCAGATCAGGACTCTGGAAACACCATATATTTT.